This T cell receptor beta chain is drawn from a study of regulatory T cells in long-lasting Graves disease (dated by TCRdb to about 2021). Looking at the study overall: Patients with newly diagnosed Graves' disease had been on antithyroid drugs for under 3 months. Patients with persistent Graves' disease were compared with patients with newly diagnosed Graves' disease using TCR sequencing and RNA sequencing of peripheral blood. The study took place in China and was registered as a clinical trial. A total of around 33 samples underwent TCR sequencing, from some 13 patients with persistent Graves' disease and some 20 patients with newly diagnosed Graves' disease.

Libraries came from multiplex PCR. TCRdb records Illumina HiSeq 4000 as the sequencer. To build TCR beta libraries, CDR3 regions were amplified by Arm-PCR using iRepertoire HTBI primers. Before sequencing, the PCR products went through gel purification. Per the original workflow: A total of 62 TRBV and 14 TRBJ segments were identified across samples and were used for gene usage analysis of CDR3 amino acid clonotypes. COPE and FqMerger were used to merge the filtered high-quality paired reads into contigs. BLAST was used to align contigs to IMGT TRBV, TRBD and TRBJ reference genes, and CDR3 was defined according to IMGT. Any clonotype with a frequency above 0.1% was counted as a highly expanded clone. Shannon entropy was used to measure repertoire diversity, and the Gini coefficient was used to measure V-J evenness. A clonotype found in more than one individual was treated as public. TCRdb trimmed the raw reads at Q25, called clones with MiXCR and kept productive beta chains. Identical CDR3 protein sequences are pooled into one entry, listed with their most common genes and DNA. These V and J calls are TCRdb output, not the study's own analysis. The table for this sample lists 350,000 to 500,000 distinct CDR3 sequences; about 17% of them were counted only once. The ten largest clones capture approximately 12% of the sample.

The sample's time point label, decoded: newly diagnosed GD, antithyroid drugs for less than 3 months. For both TCR sequencing and RNA sequencing, RNA was extracted from PBMCs in TRIzol. Graves' disease was diagnosed according to American Thyroid Association guidelines. Patients for the study were recruited at an endocrinology department in Xi'an, China. Each patient gave roughly 8.4 milliliters of peripheral blood, collected in an EDTA anticoagulant tube. PBMCs were isolated by Ficoll Paque Plus density gradient separation without further T cell sorting. An Agilent 2100 Bioanalyzer and agarose gel were used to check RNA quality, while a NanoDrop 2000 measured RNA concentration. General conclusions and limits of the study: Preferential use of TRBV28, TRBJ1-2 and TRBJ2-5 was observed in persistent disease, whereas TRBV20-1 and TRBJ2-1 were favored in newly diagnosed disease. Sequencing and analysis were restricted to the TCR beta chain. Compared with newly diagnosed patients, persistent Graves' disease patients had lower TCR Shannon entropy and fewer highly expanded clones, which suggests clonal expansion. Patients with persistent disease shared more public clonotypes (around 2,700) than newly diagnosed patients did (approximately 990). The authors noted that the small sample size was a limitation that may lower accuracy. Peripheral blood alone was examined, since thyroid tissue, which constituted the primary lesion, could not be accessed.

Looking up the germline V gene yields CDR1 WSHSY and CDR2 SAAADI. From its cysteine to its phenylalanine, the CDR3 spans 14 amino acids. The sequence is cut down to CDR3 DNA, 42 bases in frame from base 1. V sheds 3 bases and J sheds 2 bases, leaving 11 bases between their ends. This clonotype was counted only a few times. No antigen is known for it. The input lacks base qualities; no much larger clone sits a single base away. The same sample was also studied in work on T cells in Graves' hyperthyroidism and ophthalmopathy. The second paper states: Stable Graves' hyperthyroidism was defined as the absence of progression to ophthalmopathy over 18 months of follow-up. The hyperthyroidism patients were between 18 and 65 years old and newly diagnosed, with a disease duration of less than 2 months. Exclusion was applied to patients with uncontrolled infections, other autoimmune diseases, pregnancy or lactation. Diagnoses were based on clinical symptoms, serum thyroxine and TRAb, thyroid ultrasound and orbital computed tomography. For the first round of RT-PCR on the TCR CDR3, the HTBI primer set was used together with the Qiagen OneStep RT-PCR kit. Most expanded thyroid clonotypes (frequency above 0.001) were also detected in blood, suggesting blood repertoires may reflect thyroid immune responses. A model built on a 13 V-J signature distinguished ophthalmopathy from stable hyperthyroidism, reaching 85% to 90% sensitivity and 81% to 83% specificity in cross-validation and 80%/75% in testing. During validation, the model predicted progression to ophthalmopathy a median of approximately 7 months ahead of onset, with almost 71% sensitivity and more than 72% specificity. A discovery cohort of roughly 96 patients, about 44 with Graves' ophthalmopathy and approximately 57 with stable Graves' hyperthyroidism, was used to find distinguishing TCR V-J signatures. An independent validation cohort of under 20 hyperthyroidism patients and about 15 patients who later progressed to ophthalmopathy tested prospective prediction of ophthalmopathy. The 75 to 100 discovery patients were divided at random into training and test sets in a 7:3 ratio. In addition, the study compared T-cell repertoires in thyroid tissue and in blood from roughly six Graves' hyperthyroidism patients. After blood sampling, hyperthyroidism patients were treated with methimazole at a starting dose of 30 mg daily, and ophthalmopathy patients were treated with high-dose intravenous methylprednisolone. Libraries were constructed in a second round of multiplex PCR, after which size selection and purification were performed. Sequencing of the libraries was done on an Illumina HiSeq2000 using paired-end 100 bp reads. Raw data were processed with SOAPnuke, discarding reads with adapters, uncalled bases, mean Phred below 15, or no exact constant-primer or identifier match. High-quality paired reads were merged using COPE v1.2.5, and each unique nucleotide sequence was defined as a clonotype. MiTCR v1.1 was used to align clonotypes to the IMGT TRBV, TRBD and TRBJ reference segments. The analysis was restricted to V-J combinations with a frequency above 0.0001, which together covered roughly 99% of the repertoires. A TCS score was defined as the ratio between F50 (clonal expansion) and ExV (chaos), using BLOSUM62-based TCRdist between CDR3 peptides within each V-J. Welch's t-statistics and random forest reduced fewer than 600 V-J features to roughly 13, which were used in a naive Bayes classifier (R e1071). No statistical method was used to fix the sample size in advance, and group allocation was not hidden from the investigators. The paper describes TCR Vbeta CDR3 sequencing of some 130 peripheral blood samples, made up of 43 ophthalmopathy patients, around 73 hyperthyroidism patients and 17 progressor patients.

The V gene is TRBV10-2 and the J gene is TRBJ2-7, and TRBD2 may be the D gene, going by 6 matching bases. This sample comprised peripheral blood mononuclear cells (PBMCs), obtained at new diagnosis, from a patient treated with antithyroid drugs. The sequence derives from a woman aged 30 to 39 with Graves disease. Donor details come from another sample of the same person, matched by shared clones. The DNA sequence reads TGCGCCAGCAGTGACGCCGGGAGTACCTACGAGCAGTACTTC. Translated, this is CASSDAGSTYEQYF.